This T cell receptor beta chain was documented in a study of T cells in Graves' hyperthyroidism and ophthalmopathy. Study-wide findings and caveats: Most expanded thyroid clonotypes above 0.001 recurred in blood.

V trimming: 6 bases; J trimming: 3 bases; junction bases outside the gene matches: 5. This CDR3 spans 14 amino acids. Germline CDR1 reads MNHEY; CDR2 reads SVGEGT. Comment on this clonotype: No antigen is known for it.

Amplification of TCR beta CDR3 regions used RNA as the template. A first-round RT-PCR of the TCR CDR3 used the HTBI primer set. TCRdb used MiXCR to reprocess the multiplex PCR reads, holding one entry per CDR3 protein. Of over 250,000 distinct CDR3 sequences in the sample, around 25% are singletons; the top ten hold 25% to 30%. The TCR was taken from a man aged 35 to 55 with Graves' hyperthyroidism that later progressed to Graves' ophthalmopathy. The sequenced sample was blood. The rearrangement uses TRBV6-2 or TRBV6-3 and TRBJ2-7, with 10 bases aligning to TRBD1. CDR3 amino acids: CASRTTGGGYEQYF. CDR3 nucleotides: TGTGCCAGCAGAACGACAGGGGGCGGCTACGAGCAGTACTTC.